One sample yielded the 24 T cell receptor beta chains listed below, sequenced in a study of spatial heterogeneity in lung cancer. Time point specified: sample taken at primary tumor resection. The study sequenced unsorted whole RNA from tumor, nontumor lung or frozen PBMC. MiXCR, run by TCRdb on the 5' RACE reads, gives a single entry per CDR3 protein. The sample lists about 12,000 distinct CDR3 sequences, around 13% occurring once. Here the sequenced sample was PBMCs, taken at surgery. These receptor sequences come from a male donor with early-stage non-small cell lung cancer.

This clonotype qualifies as medium-sized. The J gene is TRBJ1-6, the V gene TRBV7-9; 11 bases agree with TRBD1. In germline, CDR1 is SEHNR, CDR2 FQNEAQ (reference sequence). V shed 2 bases and J 14 bases; nucleotides not matched to a gene: 5. The CDR3 is 14 residues long. In nucleotides, the CDR3 is TGTGCCAGCAGCTTACCGGGACAGGGGGGTACCCTCCACTTT. Translating it yields CASSLPGQGGTLHF.

This clonotype came up a few times. The chain joins TRBV7-9 to TRBJ2-7; D is possibly TRBD2 (7 bases). V gave up 5 bases and J gave up 5 bases, with 16 bases separating them. The CDR3 is made up of 14 amino acids. Germline V gene data show CDR1 as SEHNR and CDR2 as FQNEAQ (reference sequence). The CDR3 nucleotides read TGTGCCAGCAGCAACCAGGCGGGGGCCAACGAGCAGTACTTC. Protein: CASSNQAGANEQYF.

This chain joins TRBV9 and TRBJ1-6, with D possibly matching TRBD1 (5 bases). The germline V gene has CDR1 SGDLS and CDR2 YYNGEE. Trimming removed 3 bases from V and 8 bases from J, with 15 bases in between. This CDR3 comprises 15 residues. DNA of the CDR3: TGTGCCAGCAGCGCCCTAGGGGCGGTAGATTCACCCCTCCACTTT. Its protein is CASSALGAVDSPLHF. Full variable domain (rest looked up from reference TRBV9 and TRBJ1-6): DSGVTQTPKHLITATGQRVTLRCSPRSGDLSVYWYQQSLDQGLQFLIQYYNGEERAKGNILERFSAQQFPDLHSELNLSSLELGDSALYFCASSALGAVDSPLHFGNGTRLTVT.

This clonotype was counted ten times or more. The chain recombines TRBV20-1 with TRBJ2-3; TRBD1 agrees at 8 bases. The V segment lost 6 bases and the J segment 3 bases; nucleotides outside the gene matches: 20. This CDR3 has 18 residues. Germline V gene lookup returns CDR1 DFQATT and CDR2 SNEGSKA (reference sequence). CDR3 protein: CSADPRTGTSLRTDTQYF. CDR3 bases: TGCAGTGCAGATCCCCGGACAGGGACGAGCTTGAGGACAGATACGCAGTATTTT.

The chain employs TRBV7-8 and TRBJ2-4; D remains ambiguous. V was pared by 3 bases and J by 4 bases, with 7 bases between. Per the germline V gene, CDR1 is SGHVS and CDR2 is FQNEAQ. The CDR3 sequence is 13 residues long. Here the CDR3 reads CASSLDGKNIQYF. The DNA for the CDR3 is TGTGCCAGCAGCTTGGACGGTAAAAACATTCAGTACTTC. Full variable domain (remainder filled in from reference TRBV7-8 and TRBJ2-4): GAGVSQSPRYKVAKRGQDVALRCDPISGHVSLFWYQQALGQGPEFLTYFQNEAQLDKSGLPSDRFFAERPEGSVSTLKIQRTQQEDSAVYLCASSLDGKNIQYFGAGTRLSVL.

This clonotype was found a few times. This chain connects TRBV20-1 to TRBJ2-2; D tentatively fits TRBD1 or TRBD2 (6 bases each). The CDR3 runs to 16 residues. The germline V gene encodes CDR1 DFQATT and CDR2 SNEGSKA (reference sequence). Between the trimmed V and J ends, which lost 5 bases and 3 bases, there was a span of 19 bases. Here the CDR3 reads CSAVLPSGAYTGELFF. CDR3 nucleotide sequence: TGCAGTGCTGTCCTCCCCTCGGGGGCTTACACCGGGGAGCTGTTTTTT.

V is TRBV28 and J is TRBJ2-3; 12 nucleotides match TRBD2. The germline V gene encodes CDR1 MDHEN and CDR2 SYDVKM. The CDR3 loop spans 14 amino acids. V shed 10 bases, J shed 2 bases, and the junction held 4 bases outside the gene matches. The CDR3 coding sequence is TGTGCCATTACTAGCGGGGGGACCACAGATACGCAGTATTTT. Protein: CAITSGGTTDTQYF.

This clonotype came up a few times. At one end the junction does not follow the germline gene, possibly because of a read error. The CDR3 reads CASSLAPGQFGELFF. The CDR3 nucleotides are TGTGCTAGCAGCCTCGCGCCGGGACAGTTCGGGGAGCTGTTTTTT. The rearrangement uses TRBV7-7 and TRBJ2-2, with 7 nucleotides matching TRBD1. The CDR3 spans 15 residues. Germline V gene data show CDR1 as SSHAT and CDR2 as FNYEAQ (reference sequence).

The chain couples TRBV4-3 to TRBJ2-7, with TRBD2 matching 14 bases. Germline CDR1 reads LGHNA; CDR2 reads YSLEER. The ends lost 4 bases at V and 4 bases at J; junction bases unmatched: 3. This CDR3 is 15 amino acids long. The CDR3 sequence is CASSLRTSGGYEQYF. The CDR3 DNA follows: TGCGCCAGCAGCCTCCGGACTAGCGGGGGGTACGAGCAGTACTTC.

The chain employs TRBV10-3 and TRBJ1-2; weak D call: TRBD1 (6 bases). This CDR3 is 14 amino acids long. V lost 3 bases and J lost 2, with 10 bases in between. Germline V gives CDR1 ENHRY, CDR2 SYGVKD. CDR3 loop: CAISEGGINYGYTF. The CDR3 DNA reads as TGTGCCATCAGTGAAGGGGGGATCAACTATGGCTACACCTTC.

This clonotype showed up just a few times. This chain uses TRBV27 with TRBJ1-4; D is perhaps TRBD1 (5 bases). Germline assignment: CDR1 MNHEY and CDR2 SMNVEV (reference sequence). Trimming cost V 8 bases and J 4 bases, with 14 bases left between them. The CDR3 has 14 amino acids. The CDR3 coding sequence is TGTGCCAGCGCCAGAGGGGTGGGTAATGAAAAACTGTTTTTT. Amino acids: CASARGVGNEKLFF.

The DNA for the CDR3 is TGTGCCAGCAGTTCTCATTCAGATACGCAGTATTTT. Protein product: CASSSHSDTQYF. The chain uses TRBV27 and TRBJ2-3, with D hard to call. V was clipped by 4 bases and J by 4 bases, with 6 bases between them. Per germline, CDR1 MNHEY and CDR2 SMNVEV (reference sequence). The CDR3 length is 12 residues.

Many counts were recorded for this clonotype. The chain employs TRBV12-3 or TRBV12-4 and TRBJ2-7; 11 bases agree with TRBD2. Losses at the gene ends were 5 bases for V and 3 bases for J; bases not matched to a gene: 3. The CDR3 has 14 amino acids. CDR3 in DNA: TGTGCCAGCAGTCCGGGACTAGCGGTCTACGAGCAGTACTTC. It encodes CASSPGLAVYEQYF.

The sample holds many counts of this clonotype. The rearrangement joins TRBV6-6 to TRBJ2-7; D perhaps matches TRBD1 (5 bases). Germline lookup yields CDR1 MNHNY and CDR2 SVGAGI (reference sequence). The length of the CDR3 is 15 residues. V lost 2 bases and J lost 2, with 13 bases in between. The CDR3 region is CASSYDRHLAYEQYF. The CDR3 DNA reads TGTGCCAGCAGTTACGACAGACACCTTGCCTACGAGCAGTACTTC.

This CDR3 reads CASSPLAGGLDTQYF. CDR3 nucleotides: TGTGCCAGCAGTCCTCTAGCGGGGGGGCTAGATACGCAGTATTTT. This sequence joins TRBV27 and TRBJ2-3, with 12 bases matching TRBD2. This CDR3 contains 15 residues. The V segment lost 5 bases and the J segment 5 bases; nucleotides outside the gene matches: 5. The germline V gene has CDR1 MNHEY and CDR2 SMNVEV (reference sequence).

Only a few counts were recorded for this clonotype. The chain joins TRBV3-1 to TRBJ1-6, with D possibly being TRBD1 (5 bases). The CDR3 has 15 amino acids. V was shortened by 4 bases and J by 14 bases, with 21 bases between the two germline ends. Germline lookup yields CDR1 LGHDT and CDR2 YNNKEL (reference sequence). The CDR3 nucleotides read TGTGCCAGCAGCCTCGAAGGGGACGGGGCCCTTTCCCTCCACTTT. Its protein is CASSLEGDGALSLHF.

V gene TRBV5-6 combines with J gene TRBJ2-5; 9 nucleotides line up with TRBD1. This CDR3 comprises 15 residues. V shed 6 bases, J shed 4 bases, and the junction held 10 bases outside the gene matches. In germline, CDR1 is SGHDT, CDR2 YYEEEE. The CDR3 nucleotides read TGTGCCAGCAACTTCTGGACAGGGGCGGGAGAGACCCAGTACTTC. This sequence encodes CASNFWTGAGETQYF. The variable domain in full, with the rest retrieved from reference TRBV5-6 and TRBJ2-5, is DAGVTQSPTHLIKTRGQQVTLRCSPKSGHDTVSWYQQALGQGPQFIFQYYEEEERQRGNFPDRFSGHQFPNYSSELNVNALLLGDSALYLCASNFWTGAGETQYFGPGTRLLVL.

In this sample, this clonotype turned up many times. The V and J genes are TRBV29-1 and TRBJ2-7; 9 nucleotides line up with TRBD2. Germline CDR1 and CDR2: SQVTM and ANQGSEA. The CDR3 length is 15 residues. V was pared by 5 bases and J by 1 base, with 9 bases of the junction left unmatched. The CDR3 here is CSVSKSGGSSYEQYF. The DNA of the CDR3 is TGCAGCGTTTCCAAAAGCGGGGGGTCTTCCTACGAGCAGTACTTC.

The chain links TRBV3-1 to TRBJ1-4; weak D call: TRBD1 (5 bases). Germline loops: CDR1 LGHDT, CDR2 YNNKEL (reference sequence). CDR3 length: 14 amino acids. V shed 4 bases and J shed 5 bases, with 11 bases lying between them. CDR3 sequence reads: CASSRGTWNEKLFF. The CDR3 coding sequence is TGTGCCAGCAGCCGCGGGACCTGGAATGAAAAACTGTTTTTT.

Concerning this clonotype itself: A much more abundant neighbour one base away suggests this may be a read error. The CDR3 DNA reads TGTGCCAGCAGATGGCGGGGGGAAAGGACCCAGCATTTT. Translated: CASRWRGERTQHF. The chain combines TRBV7-8 with TRBJ1-5; the D gene is possibly TRBD1 (5 bases). V shed 6 bases and J shed 11 bases, with 17 bases lying between them. The CDR3 is 13 amino acids. Germline-derived CDR1 and CDR2 are SGHVS and FQNEAQ.

Note on this clonotype: Here the CDR3 omits its conserved ending phenylalanine or tryptophan, so a read error is the likely source. CDR3 in DNA: TGCGCCAGCAGCCAAGACAGGGGTAGACACTACGAGCAGTACTCC. Residues: CASSQDRGRHYEQYS. The chain employs TRBV4-3 and TRBJ2-7, with D possibly matching TRBD1 (6 bases). From germline, CDR1 is LGHNA and CDR2 YSLEER. The CDR3 is made up of 15 amino acids. V lost 0 bases to trimming and J lost 3 bases, with 12 bases between them.

In this sample, this clonotype turned up many times. The rearrangement uses TRBV6-1 and TRBJ1-6; D is uncertain. Germline CDR1 is MNHNS and CDR2 is SASEGT. The CDR3 loop spans 14 amino acids. Trimming removed 2 bases at V and 7 bases at J, with 9 bases between. In nucleotides, the CDR3 is TGTGCCAGCAGTGAATGGTCAGTCAATTCACCCCTCCACTTT. Translated, it gives CASSEWSVNSPLHF.

The chain recombines TRBV5-1 with TRBJ1-6; a possible D gene is TRBD1 (5 bases). The CDR3 has 15 amino acids. V was clipped by 4 bases and J by 5 bases, with 13 bases between them. Germline V lookup: CDR1 SGHRS, CDR2 YFSETQ. The CDR3 protein is CASSRGRGDNSPLHF. CDR3 sequence (DNA): TGCGCCAGCAGCCGTGGAAGAGGGGATAATTCACCCCTCCACTTT.

The table lists this clonotype with many counts. The chain joins TRBV4-3 to TRBJ1-1, with TRBD1 matching over 7 bases. Germline V gene data show CDR1 as LGHNA and CDR2 as YSLEER. CDR3 length: 13 residues. V shed 0 bases and J 10 bases; nucleotides not matched to a gene: 5. In DNA, the CDR3 is TGCGCCAGCAGCCAAGACACAGGGGATCGAGCTTTCTTT. Its translation is CASSQDTGDRAFF.